This passage covers 9 T cell receptor beta chains from one sample sequenced in a study of blood T cell repertoires in COVID-19. Only in-frame clones appear in the TCRdb table, and some are missing; sequencing was by immunoSEQ multiplex PCR. The table has 200,000 to 250,000 clones, about nine tenths seen once. Material: peripheral blood. The receptors stem from a woman aged 60-70 years with acute or convalescent COVID-19.

The chain uses TRBV6-6 and TRBJ2-1; tentatively, D is TRBD1 (5 bases). V lost 6 bases to trimming and J lost 0 bases, with 15 bases between them. The length of the CDR3 is 16 residues. Germline values: CDR1 MNHNY, CDR2 SVGAGI (reference sequence). CDR3: CASRSGHDSSYNEQFF. The DNA of the CDR3 is TGTGCCAGCAGGTCAGGGCACGACAGCTCCTACAATGAGCAGTTCTTC.

The J gene is TRBJ1-1, the V gene TRBV5-1; perhaps TRBD1 as D (6 bases). V lost 4 bases and J 1 base, leaving 8 bases between the germline ends. Germline CDR1 reads SGHRS; CDR2 reads YFSETQ. CDR3 size: 13 residues. The CDR3 DNA reads as TGCGCCAGCAGCGGGACACCGAACACTGAAGCTTTCTTT. Protein sequence: CASSGTPNTEAFF.

The rearrangement uses TRBV30 and TRBJ1-5; possibly TRBD1 for D (6 bases). Germline V gives CDR1 GTSNPN, CDR2 SVGIG (reference sequence). This CDR3 contains 13 residues. The V gene lost 1 base and the J gene lost 7 bases, with 11 bases spanning the gap. CDR3 DNA: TGTGCCTGGAGTGCGGCAGGGGAACAGCCCCAGCATTTT. This translates into CAWSAAGEQPQHF.

V usage is TRBV27 and J usage is TRBJ1-2; 7 nucleotides match TRBD1. This CDR3 has 13 residues. Germline V gene sequence: CDR1 MNHEY, CDR2 SMNVEV (reference sequence). Unmatched junction bases numbered 8, after V lost 5 bases and J lost 8 bases. The chain's CDR3 is CASSPGQLLGYTF. Written as DNA, the CDR3 is TGTGCCAGCAGTCCGGGACAGCTTCTCGGCTACACCTTC.

The V and J genes are TRBV6-5 and TRBJ1-6, with unresolved D. Trimming took off 6 bases at V and 7 bases at J, with 13 bases between the two ends. Germline CDR1 reads MNHEY; CDR2 reads SVGAGI. The CDR3 totals 14 residues. The CDR3 protein is CASRRDGSNSPLHF. In DNA, the CDR3 is TGTGCCAGCAGACGCGACGGGTCAAATTCACCCCTCCACTTT.

The chain links TRBV30 to TRBJ1-1; D is unresolved. The CDR3 runs 13 residues. V lost 0 bases and J lost 6, with 11 bases in between. CDR1 and CDR2 from the germline V gene are GTSNPN and SVGIG (reference sequence). The CDR3 nucleotides are TGTGCCTGGAGTGTACGAGCGATCGCTGAAGCTTTCTTT. Translated: CAWSVRAIAEAFF.

The chain links TRBV27 to TRBJ2-1; 8 nucleotides line up with TRBD1. CDR3 length equals 13 residues. V was pared by 8 bases and J by 10 bases, with 10 bases of the junction left unmatched. Germline-derived CDR1 and CDR2 are MNHEY and SMNVEV (reference sequence). CDR3 nucleotides: TGTGCCAGCGGAGCCAGGGGGCAGAGGGAGCAGTTCTTC. As protein: CASGARGQREQFF.

This chain uses TRBV29-1 with TRBJ1-1, with TRBD1 matching over 7 bases. Germline CDR1 SQVTM, CDR2 ANQGSEA. V was pared by 6 bases and J by 4 bases, with 8 bases of the junction left unmatched. This CDR3 spans 13 amino acids. In DNA, the CDR3 is TGCAGCGTCCGACAGGGATCGGTCACTGAAGCTTTCTTT. Protein sequence: CSVRQGSVTEAFF.

J is TRBJ1-4 and V is TRBV6-5; 7 positions agree with TRBD1. V lost 4 bases and J lost 12; bases outside the gene matches: 17. Germline V lookup: CDR1 MNHEY, CDR2 SVGAGI. This CDR3 has 16 amino acids. The CDR3 nucleotides are TGTGCCAGCAGTTCTTCTTCACAGGGACAGCGGAGGGAACTGTTTTTT. Protein product: CASSSSSQGQRRELFF.